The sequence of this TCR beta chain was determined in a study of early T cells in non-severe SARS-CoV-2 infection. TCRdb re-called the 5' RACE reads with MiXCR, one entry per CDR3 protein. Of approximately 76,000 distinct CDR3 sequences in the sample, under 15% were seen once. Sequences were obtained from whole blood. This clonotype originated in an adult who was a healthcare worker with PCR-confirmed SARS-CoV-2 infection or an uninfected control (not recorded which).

CDR3 nucleotides: TGCGCCAGCAGCGGTGGGACGGACCCCTACGAGCAGTACTTC. Amino acids: CASSGGTDPYEQYF. V gene TRBV5-1 combines with J gene TRBJ2-7; possibly TRBD1 or TRBD2 for D (5 bases each). The CDR3 spans 14 residues. V lost 4 bases and J lost 2, with 13 bases in between. Germline values: CDR1 SGHRS, CDR2 YFSETQ.